This T cell receptor (beta chain) was retrieved from a study of TIL therapy for anti-PD-1-resistant metastatic lung cancer. This clone has a single count. This was the immunoSEQ v3 assay. Sequenced by immunoSEQ multiplex PCR; TCRdb stores in-frame clones only, minus some. The sample shows approximately 20,000 clones, roughly 85% of them seen only once. Looked up from germline, CDR1 is WSHSY and CDR2 is SAAADI. Losses at the gene ends were 6 bases for V and 4 bases for J; bases not matched to a gene: 10. The CDR3 totals 16 residues. As to time point: pre-treatment sample, taken before nivolumab and TIL therapy.

The sample in question was blood, obtained at baseline. The clonotype was recovered from a person aged 25 to 80 with non-small cell lung cancer. The chain uses TRBV10-2 and TRBJ2-5, with 11 nucleotides matching TRBD2. The CDR3 spells CASSTPTSGRRETQYF. CDR3 DNA: TGCGCCAGCAGCACTCCAACTAGCGGGAGAAGAGAGACCCAGTACTTC.